This T cell receptor (beta chain) is from a study of Tregs in tolerant kidney transplant recipients. CD4+CD25+CD127- Tregs, CD4+CD25- non-Tregs, CD4 and CD8 cells were sorted. Trimming cost V 8 bases and J 3 bases; bases outside gene matches: 7. Germline lookup yields CDR1 SNHLY and CDR2 FYNNEI. CDR3 length equals 14 residues. Study outcomes and limitations: The small number of patients limits these findings pending further validation.

In regard to this clone: Its antigen remains unknown.

Libraries were prepared by immunoSEQ multiplex PCR; TCRdb keeps only in-frame clonotypes and omits some of them. The sample shows 200,000 to 300,000 clones, around 81% of them seen only once. This chain uses TRBV2 with TRBJ2-7; 10 nucleotides agree with TRBD1. The specimen sequenced was CD4+ T cells from blood. This clonotype was sampled from a human donor in good health. CDR3 sequence: CASVAGTGDYEQYF. CDR3 bases: TGTGCCAGCGTGGCCGGGACAGGGGACTACGAGCAGTACTTC.